This T cell receptor (beta chain) was recovered during a study of cytomegalovirus exposure and HLA in healthy donors. About the study: Samples from HLA-typed donors yielded 65 million to 85 million unique TCRs in an early data release.

General study results and limits: Immune exposure was documented only through CMV serostatus. Across all donors, roughly uniform sequencing depth was an assumption of the presence/absence analyses.

Primers included in the PCR were 60 Vbeta and 13 Jbeta primers. Profiled with immunoSEQ multiplex PCR; TCRdb holds only in-frame clones, not every one. The sample includes around 160,000 clones, 60% to 85% of them seen just once. The donors (healthy individuals) were bone marrow donors. About this clone: The target antigen is unknown.

The receptor was derived from a man between 35 and 55 years old in good health and CMV-seropositive. Sequencing was done on a sample of PBMCs.

CDR3 nucleotides: TGTGCCAGCAGCTTACTAGCGGGCGTCGACGAGCAGTACTTC. It specifies CASSLLAGVDEQYF. The chain links TRBV7-2 to TRBJ2-5, with TRBD2 matching 8 bases. The DNA end favors TRBJ2-7, so the J call may be wrong. This CDR3 region has 14 residues. In germline, CDR1 is SGHTA, CDR2 FQGNSA.